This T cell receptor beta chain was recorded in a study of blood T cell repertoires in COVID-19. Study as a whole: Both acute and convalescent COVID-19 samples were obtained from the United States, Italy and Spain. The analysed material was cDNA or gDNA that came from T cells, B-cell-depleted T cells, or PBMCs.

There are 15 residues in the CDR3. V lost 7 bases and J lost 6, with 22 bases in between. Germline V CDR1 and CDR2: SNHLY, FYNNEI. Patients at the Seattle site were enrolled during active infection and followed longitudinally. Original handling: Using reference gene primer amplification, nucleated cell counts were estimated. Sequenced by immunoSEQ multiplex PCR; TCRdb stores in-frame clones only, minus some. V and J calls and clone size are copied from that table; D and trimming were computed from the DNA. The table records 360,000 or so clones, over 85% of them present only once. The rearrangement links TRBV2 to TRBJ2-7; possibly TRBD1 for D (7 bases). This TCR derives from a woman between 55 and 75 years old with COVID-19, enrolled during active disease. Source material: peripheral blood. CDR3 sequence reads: CASTNPGGTDREQYF. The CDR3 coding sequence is TGTGCCAGCACCAACCCAGGGGGGACAGATCGCGAGCAGTACTTC.